Below, 24 T cell receptor beta chains from the same sample are listed, as sequenced in a study of cytomegalovirus exposure and HLA in healthy donors. PCR employed 60 Vbeta and 13 Jbeta primers. TCRdb keeps only in-frame clones here, not all; method: immunoSEQ multiplex PCR. Altogether roughly 61,000 clones are present, 80% being singletons, with the ten largest covering roughly 5.7%. The sequencing sample was made of PBMCs. These receptors came from a male donor in good health and CMV-seronegative.

The chain recombines TRBV21-1 with TRBJ1-2. TRBV21-1 is noted as a pseudogene. The CDR3 contains 15 residues. As DNA, the CDR3 is TGTGCCAGCAGCAAAGCTCCGGGATTAAGATATGGCTACACCTTC. Translated: CASSKAPGLRYGYTF.

The chain combines TRBV6-1 with TRBJ1-2; D gene uncertain. V lost 3 bases and J lost 1, with 12 bases in between. CDR1 MNHNS and CDR2 SASEGT come from the germline V gene. The CDR3 has 15 amino acids. The CDR3 DNA follows: TGTGCCAGCAGTGAGGGCAGCCCCGTTAACTATGGCTACACCTTC. Translated, it gives CASSEGSPVNYGYTF.

The chain couples TRBV27 to TRBJ1-5; TRBD1 is a possible D gene (5 bases). The CDR3 is 14 residues long. V lost 6 bases and J 3 bases, leaving 12 bases between the germline ends. CDR1 and CDR2 (germline): MNHEY, SMNVEV (reference sequence). CDR3 coding DNA: TGTGCCAGCAGCGTGCAGGGCATCAATCAGCCCCAGCATTTT. Its protein product is CASSVQGINQPQHF.

This chain links TRBV18 with TRBJ2-1; a possible D gene is TRBD2 (5 bases). This CDR3 is 14 amino acids long. V gave up 2 bases and J gave up 8 bases, with 13 bases separating them. CDR1 is KGHSH and CDR2 is LQKENI in the germline V gene. CDR3 sequence: CASSPAGFLDEQFF. The CDR3 region has the DNA TGTGCCAGCTCACCAGCGGGCTTCCTAGATGAGCAGTTCTTC.

The chain uses TRBV18 and TRBJ1-5, with D possibly matching TRBD1 (5 bases). The length of the CDR3 is 16 residues. Germline CDR1 reads KGHSH; CDR2 reads LQKENI. The V gene lost 5 bases and the J gene lost 2 bases, with 16 bases spanning the gap. The CDR3 loop reads CASSFSGFGGNQPQHF. The CDR3 DNA reads as TGTGCCAGCTCATTCTCAGGGTTTGGAGGCAATCAGCCCCAGCATTTT.

With respect to this clone: A junction end diverges from the germline sequence, so it may reflect a read error. The genes are TRBV5-5 and TRBJ1-2, with D unclear. Germline values: CDR1 SGHKS, CDR2 YYEKEE (reference sequence). This CDR3 is built from 12 residues. In DNA, the CDR3 is TGTGCCAGCAGCTTGGCCAGGAACGGCTGCACCTTC. It translates to CASSLARNGCTF.

This clone has more than one count but fewer than ten. The V gene is TRBV2, the J gene TRBJ2-2; D is uncertain. The length of the CDR3 is 15 residues. V was clipped by 7 bases and J by 0 bases, with 12 bases between them. Germline V lookup: CDR1 SNHLY, CDR2 FYNNEI. The CDR3 DNA follows: TGTGCCAGCACCCGTACACGTACGAACACCGGGGAGCTGTTTTTT. Protein sequence: CASTRTRTNTGELFF.

DNA for the CDR3: TGTGCCAGCAGCCCCGGACAGGGGGACTATGGCTACACCTTC. Protein: CASSPGQGDYGYTF. The V and J genes are TRBV6-5 and TRBJ1-2; 10 bases align to TRBD1. CDR3 length: 14 residues. The germline CDR1 and CDR2 sequences are MNHEY and SVGAGI. V gave up 6 bases and J gave up 3 bases; unmatched junction bases: 4.

The chain carries TRBV9 and TRBJ1-4, with D hard to call. The CDR3 loop spans 17 amino acids. Trimming left V 4 bases short and J 0 bases short, with 16 bases between. CDR1 and CDR2 from the germline V gene are SGDLS and YYNGEE. CDR3: CASSPGSGPTTNEKLFF. CDR3 coding DNA: TGTGCCAGCAGCCCGGGGTCGGGTCCTACAACTAATGAAAAACTGTTTTTT.

The DNA for the CDR3 is TGTGGGCTTTCCTCTGGAAACACCATATATTTT. Translating it yields CGLSSGNTIYF. The chain combines TRBV28 with TRBJ1-3, with no clear D. This CDR3 contains 11 residues. The germline gives CDR1 MDHEN, CDR2 SYDVKM.

The chain has TRBV7-6 and TRBJ1-2; 9 bases are shared with TRBD1. After removal of 5 bases from V and 6 bases from J, the junction contained 10 bases not matched to a gene. CDR1 is SGHVS, CDR2 FNYEAQ, per germline. The CDR3 is 15 amino acids. The CDR3 loop is CASSPGTGYIHGYTF. In DNA, the CDR3 is TGTGCCAGCAGCCCAGGGACAGGGTATATCCATGGCTACACCTTC.

This rearrangement joins TRBV18 to TRBJ1-2, with D unclear. The CDR3 sequence is 13 residues long. Per germline, CDR1 KGHSH and CDR2 LQKENI. Trimming took off 2 bases at V and 2 bases at J, with 6 bases between the two ends. CDR3 DNA sequence: TGTGCCAGCTCACCAGGGGAGAACTATGGCTACACCTTC. It translates to CASSPGENYGYTF.

This chain uses TRBV20-1 with TRBJ2-1, with D hard to call. Trimming took off 6 bases at V and 5 bases at J, with 8 bases between the two ends. The CDR3 runs to 11 residues. Germline V CDR1 and CDR2: DFQATT, SNEGSKA (reference sequence). The DNA of the CDR3 is TGCAGTGCCCCAGGTGACAATGAGCAGTTCTTC. This encodes CSAPGDNEQFF.

About this clone itself: The sample carries other DNA sequences with the same CDR3. This chain uses TRBV4-3 with TRBJ1-2; TRBD1 matches 8 bases. This CDR3 contains 17 residues. J was trimmed by 4 bases and V by 0 bases; bases with no gene match: 10. The germline V gene has CDR1 LGHNA and CDR2 YSLEER. CDR3 coding DNA: TGCGCCAGCAGCCAAGATAGATCAGGGGGCGCATCCTATGGCTACACCTTC. Translation: CASSQDRSGGASYGYTF.

V is TRBV9 and J is TRBJ2-1; D ambiguous. Germline V gene data show CDR1 as SGDLS and CDR2 as YYNGEE. The V end lost 3 bases, the J end lost 0 bases, and 7 bases lay between the germline ends. The CDR3 runs 14 residues. The chain's CDR3 is CASSAHNSYNEQFF. In DNA form, the CDR3 reads TGTGCCAGCAGCGCTCACAACTCCTACAATGAGCAGTTCTTC.

J is TRBJ1-1 and V is TRBV6-5; 11 nucleotides agree with TRBD1. The germline V gene has CDR1 MNHEY and CDR2 SVGAGI. The CDR3 has 16 residues. The junction had 5 bases not matched to a gene; V was cut back by 0 bases and J by 5 bases. The CDR3 region is CASSYSGTGGRTEAFF. The CDR3 DNA is TGTGCCAGCAGTTACTCGGGGACAGGGGGTCGAACTGAAGCTTTCTTT.

The rearrangement uses TRBV6-6 and TRBJ1-1; tentatively, D is TRBD1 (5 bases). Germline V gene sequence: CDR1 MNHNY, CDR2 SVGAGI (reference sequence). Between the trimmed V and J ends, which lost 2 bases and 1 base, there was a span of 8 bases. This CDR3 has 14 residues. The CDR3 here is CASSYGRGNTEAFF. The CDR3, as DNA: TGTGCCAGCAGTTACGGAAGGGGGAACACTGAAGCTTTCTTT.

The chain couples TRBV19 to TRBJ1-1; D is unresolved. Trimming took 4 bases from V and 0 from J, leaving 9 bases between them. Germline values: CDR1 LNHDA, CDR2 SQIVND (reference sequence). This CDR3 has 14 residues. The CDR3 nucleotides read TGTGCCAGTAGTAAGGCGGGTTTGAACACTGAAGCTTTCTTT. It specifies CASSKAGLNTEAFF.

The chain links TRBV13 to TRBJ1-2; the D gene is possibly TRBD1 (5 bases). Trimming cost V 5 bases and J 7 bases, with 8 bases left between them. This CDR3 spans 11 amino acids. Germline values: CDR1 PRHDT, CDR2 FYEKMQ (reference sequence). The CDR3 coding sequence is TGTGCCAGCAGCGCGGGGGGTGGCTACACCTTC. Its translation is CASSAGGGYTF.

This clone has more than one count but fewer than ten. The V call is TRBV19, the J call TRBJ1-1; 9 positions agree with TRBD1. Germline V gene data show CDR1 as LNHDA and CDR2 as SQIVND (reference sequence). The CDR3 loop spans 14 amino acids. With 4 bases clipped from V and 1 base from J, the junction kept 1 base outside the gene matches. CDR3 DNA: TGTGCCAGTAGTACGGGACAGGGGAACACTGAAGCTTTCTTT. It encodes CASSTGQGNTEAFF.

The chain couples TRBV5-4 to TRBJ1-2; TRBD1 is a possible D gene (6 bases). The germline V gene has CDR1 SGHNT and CDR2 YYREEE (reference sequence). This CDR3 has 14 amino acids. Trimming cost V 3 bases and J 7 bases, with 16 bases left between them. The CDR3 nucleotides read TGTGCCAGCAGCTCGGGGATCCGGGGGGCTGGCTACACCTTC. Its protein is CASSSGIRGAGYTF.

The J gene is TRBJ2-5, the V gene TRBV13; the D gene is possibly TRBD2 (6 bases). V was clipped by 3 bases and J by 7 bases, with 15 bases between them. The CDR3 contains 14 residues. CDR1 and CDR2 (germline): PRHDT, FYEKMQ (reference sequence). The CDR3 nucleotides are TGTGCCAGCAGCTTTCGATCCGGGGGAGGGACCCAGTACTTC. The encoded protein is CASSFRSGGGTQYF.

This clone came up once. The rearrangement links TRBV18 to TRBJ2-3, with a possible D match to TRBD2 (5 bases). This CDR3 contains 16 residues. Per germline, CDR1 KGHSH and CDR2 LQKENI. Trimming cost V 0 bases and J 3 bases, with 13 bases left between them. The CDR3, as DNA: TGTGCCAGCTCACCACCGTCTAGCCGATCAACAGATACGCAGTATTTT. Its protein product is CASSPPSSRSTDTQYF.

This clone has more than one count but fewer than ten. The chain employs TRBV5-4 and TRBJ1-4; no clear D gene. V was pared by 0 bases and J by 7 bases, with 10 bases between. The V gene's germline CDR1 is SGHNT and CDR2 YYREEE (reference sequence). This CDR3 has 14 residues. DNA of the CDR3: TGTGCCAGCAGCTTGGCGGGGATTAGTGAAAAACTGTTTTTT. Protein product: CASSLAGISEKLFF.